This T cell receptor (beta chain) was captured by sequencing in a study of cytomegalovirus exposure and HLA in healthy donors. Study in general: Prior work identified around 120 million unique TCR beta sequences in some 200 million T cells. Unique TCRs numbering some 93 million, obtained from HLA-typed donors, made up an early data release.

The CDR3 totals 12 residues. The V end lost 5 bases, the J end lost 10 bases, and 14 bases lay between the germline ends. Germline loops: CDR1 MDHEN, CDR2 SYDVKM. Comment on this clone: What it recognizes is unknown.

Study observations and caveats: Most CMV-associated TCR beta chains were later found to appear HLA-restricted. The analysis excluded some indistinguishable V segments, including TRBV6-2 and TRBV6-3.

PCR involved 60 Vbeta and 13 Jbeta primers. Using immunoSEQ multiplex PCR, the repertoire was profiled, and TCRdb retains in-frame clones only, with some absent. The sample includes some 200,000 clones, approximately 11% of them seen just once. The sample taken for sequencing was PBMCs. The chain joins TRBV28 to TRBJ1-1; D is unresolved. This TCR was sampled from a man over 45 in good health and CMV-seropositive. This CDR3 is CASSTSRGTAFF. CDR3 nucleotides: TGTGCCAGCAGTACCAGCCGCGGTACAGCTTTCTTT.